The 27 T cell receptor beta chains reported below all come from one sample, sequenced in a study of patients and donors after allogeneic stem cell transplantation. MiXCR, applied by TCRdb to the RT-PCR reads, yields one record per CDR3 protein. The table shows 800,000 to 1,000,000 distinct CDR3 sequences, with roughly 18% occurring only once. The sample comprised blood, either unsorted or a sorted T cell fraction (not recorded which). These receptors came from a human donor who was either an allogeneic HSCT recipient or a stem cell or donor lymphocyte infusion donor (not recorded which). It is not recorded whose cells these are; they may come from a transplant donor.

The table lists this clonotype with a few counts. The genes are TRBV28 and TRBJ2-1; TRBD2 matches at 13 bases. With 7 bases clipped from V and 3 bases from J, the junction kept 12 bases outside the gene matches. Per the germline V gene, CDR1 is MDHEN and CDR2 is SYDVKM. This CDR3 is built from 18 residues. The CDR3 is CASKRGLAGAPIYNEQFF. The CDR3 nucleotides read TGTGCCAGCAAACGCGGACTAGCGGGGGCACCAATCTACAATGAGCAGTTCTTC. Using reference TRBV28 and TRBJ2-1 for the parts outside the CDR3, the full variable domain is DVKVTQSSRYLVKRTGEKVFLECVQDMDHENMFWYRQDPGLGLRLIYFSYDVKMKEKGDIPEGYSVSREKKERFSLILESASTNQTSMYLCASKRGLAGAPIYNEQFFGPGTRLTVL.

The genes are TRBV7-9 and TRBJ1-4; no clear D. Trimming stripped 0 bases from V and 3 bases from J, with 14 bases between. This CDR3 is 17 amino acids long. CDR1 is SEHNR, CDR2 FQNEAQ, per germline (reference sequence). CDR3 in amino acids: CASSLASRDPSNEKLFF. Written as DNA, the CDR3 is TGTGCCAGCAGCTTAGCGTCTCGAGACCCGTCTAATGAAAAACTGTTTTTT.

This clonotype was detected only a few times. J is TRBJ2-5 and V is TRBV12-3 or TRBV12-4, with D perhaps matching TRBD1 (6 bases). V was trimmed by 5 bases and J by 1 base, leaving 11 bases between them. The CDR3 consists of 14 residues. The CDR3 spells CASSRGRGQETQYF. In nucleotides, the CDR3 is TGTGCCAGCAGTCGGGGCAGGGGCCAAGAGACCCAGTACTTC.

This clonotype appeared a single time. The CDR3 bases are TGTGCCAGCGAGACGAGGGCTAGGGACTACAATGAGCAGTTCTTC. Translating it yields CASETRARDYNEQFF. V is TRBV2 and J is TRBJ2-1; maybe TRBD2 (5 bases). CDR1 SNHLY and CDR2 FYNNEI come from the germline V gene. This CDR3 is built from 15 residues. Trimming pared 8 bases from V and 3 bases from J, leaving 17 bases between.

This clonotype occurred a few times. This chain joins TRBV12-3 or TRBV12-4 and TRBJ1-2, with D uncertain. CDR3 length equals 14 residues. The V end lost 2 bases, the J end lost 2 bases, and 9 bases lay between the germline ends. In DNA form, the CDR3 reads TGTGCCAGCAGTTTACAGCCAGAGAACTATGGCTACACCTTC. It specifies CASSLQPENYGYTF.

This clonotype was found a few times. This rearrangement joins TRBV12-3 or TRBV12-4 to TRBJ1-1; the D gene is possibly TRBD1 (5 bases). The V gene lost 2 bases and the J gene lost 4 bases, with 17 bases spanning the gap. The CDR3 is made up of 16 amino acids. The CDR3: CASSLSDRKRGTEAFF. CDR3 nucleotides: TGTGCCAGCAGTTTATCCGATCGGAAGAGGGGCACTGAAGCTTTCTTT.

This chain connects TRBV20-1 to TRBJ2-3, with 7 bases that match TRBD2. CDR3 length: 13 residues. Losses at the gene ends were 2 bases for V and 6 bases for J; bases not matched to a gene: 5. In germline, CDR1 is DFQATT, CDR2 SNEGSKA (reference sequence). CDR3 sequence reads: CSARLAVWDTQYF. Here the CDR3 DNA reads TGCAGTGCTAGACTAGCGGTATGGGATACGCAGTATTTT.

V is TRBV6-5 and J is TRBJ2-2; D is undetermined. The CDR3 runs to 16 residues. Germline assignment: CDR1 MNHEY and CDR2 SVGAGI. The V end lost 4 bases, the J end lost 5 bases, and 17 bases lay between the germline ends. CDR3 bases: TGTGCCAGCAGTTCGCTTCCTAAGAAAAGGACCGGGGAGCTGTTTTTT. Translating it yields CASSSLPKKRTGELFF.

The rearrangement joins TRBV12-3 or TRBV12-4 to TRBJ2-1, with a weak D call TRBD2 (5 bases). This CDR3 has 14 amino acids. The ends were cut back, 8 bases at V and 7 bases at J, with 18 bases in the middle. In nucleotides, the CDR3 is TGTGCCAGCGTAGGGCCTAGCAATCGGAATGAGCAGTTCTTC. The encoded protein is CASVGPSNRNEQFF.

There are a few counts of this clonotype. V usage is TRBV6-5 and J usage is TRBJ1-1; 7 bases line up with TRBD1. Germline CDR1 reads MNHEY; CDR2 reads SVGAGI. The CDR3 consists of 15 residues. The V and J ends lost 0 bases and 7 bases, in that order; junction bases with no gene match: 8. This CDR3 is CASSYSTNRQGEAFF. The CDR3 DNA follows: TGTGCCAGCAGTTACTCCACTAACCGACAGGGTGAAGCTTTCTTT.

In this sample, this clonotype turned up a few times. DNA for the CDR3: TGTGCCACCAGTGATTTTTGGTCCAATGAGCAGTTCTTC. Protein product: CATSDFWSNEQFF. V and J are TRBV24-1 and TRBJ2-1; D ambiguous. CDR3 length: 13 residues. Germline CDR1 KGHDR, CDR2 SFDVKD. Trimming took off 1 base at V and 6 bases at J, with 6 bases between the two ends.

Only one count was recorded for this clonotype. The rearrangement uses TRBV5-4 and TRBJ2-5, with D possibly being TRBD1 or TRBD2 (5 bases each). Trimming removed 4 bases at V and 1 base at J, with 17 bases between. This CDR3 contains 16 residues. Germline V CDR1 and CDR2: SGHNT, YYREEE (reference sequence). The chain's CDR3 is CASSHGWDRVQETQYF. CDR3 coding DNA: TGTGCCAGCAGCCACGGGTGGGACCGCGTCCAAGAGACCCAGTACTTC. The variable domain in full, with the rest retrieved from reference TRBV5-4 and TRBJ2-5, is ETGVTQSPTHLIKTRGQQVTLRCSSQSGHNTVSWYQQALGQGPQFIFQYYREEENGRGNFPPRFSGLQFPNYSSELNVNALELDDSALYLCASSHGWDRVQETQYFGPGTRLLVL.

This rearrangement joins TRBV27 to TRBJ2-7; D gene uncertain. V was cut by 5 bases and J by 2 bases, with 31 bases left in between. CDR1 is MNHEY and CDR2 is SMNVEV in the germline V gene (reference sequence). CDR3 length equals 20 residues. The CDR3 DNA sequence: TGTGCCAGCAGTCCGGCTAGGACGGTATTCGGAGAAGACCGCACCTACGAGCAGTACTTC. It yields the protein CASSPARTVFGEDRTYEQYF.

The chain carries TRBV30 and TRBJ1-3; 7 bases align to TRBD1. This CDR3 has 17 amino acids. From germline, CDR1 is GTSNPN and CDR2 SVGIG (reference sequence). The V and J ends lost 4 bases and 0 bases, in that order; junction bases with no gene match: 12. The CDR3 protein is CAWTPLGTAYSGNTIYF. The CDR3 bases are TGTGCCTGGACCCCCTTAGGGACAGCTTACTCTGGAAACACCATATATTTT.

The J gene is TRBJ2-3, the V gene TRBV4-3; 13 bases fit TRBD2. The CDR3 runs 17 residues. Trimming took 4 bases from V and 2 from J; bases not matched to a gene: 6. From germline, CDR1 is LGHNA and CDR2 YSLEER. CDR3 DNA sequence: TGCGCCAGCAGCCTCCAACTAGCGGGGGGGACCACAGATACGCAGTATTTT. Its protein product is CASSLQLAGGTTDTQYF.

This clonotype has a handful of counts. The chain joins TRBV20-1 to TRBJ2-7; TRBD1 aligns across 7 bases. CDR3 length: 15 residues. Germline loops: CDR1 DFQATT, CDR2 SNEGSKA (reference sequence). V shed 0 bases and J 2 bases; nucleotides not matched to a gene: 7. CDR3 sequence: CSARDLGRGTYEQYF. CDR3 bases: TGCAGTGCTAGAGATCTGGGCAGGGGGACCTACGAGCAGTACTTC.

This clonotype turned up a few times. The V and J genes are TRBV7-9 and TRBJ2-7; tentatively, D is TRBD2 (6 bases). The germline gives CDR1 SEHNR, CDR2 FQNEAQ (reference sequence). V gave up 1 base and J gave up 2 bases, with 18 bases separating them. This CDR3 is built from 17 residues. The CDR3 sequence is CASSLGGLATLTYEQYF. DNA of the CDR3: TGTGCCAGCAGCTTAGGAGGCCTAGCGACCCTAACCTACGAGCAGTACTTC.

This clonotype was counted a few times. The genes are TRBV20-1 and TRBJ2-1; 13 bases map to TRBD2. This CDR3 has 15 residues. V was pared by 6 bases and J by 3 bases, with 5 bases of the junction left unmatched. In germline, CDR1 is DFQATT, CDR2 SNEGSKA (reference sequence). The chain's CDR3 is CSARTSGSFYNEQFF. For the CDR3, the DNA is TGCAGTGCGAGGACTAGCGGGAGTTTCTACAATGAGCAGTTCTTC.

The V and J genes are TRBV6-5 and TRBJ1-5; no definite D call. The V end lost 0 bases, the J end lost 2 bases, and 11 bases lay between the germline ends. Germline V gene data show CDR1 as MNHEY and CDR2 as SVGAGI. The CDR3 is made up of 16 amino acids. CDR3 residues: CASSYSPAEGNQPQHF. The CDR3 DNA reads TGTGCCAGCAGTTACTCTCCGGCTGAGGGCAATCAGCCCCAGCATTTT.

This clonotype was seen repeatedly, ten times or more. The chain carries TRBV12-3 or TRBV12-4 and TRBJ2-6; no clear D gene. V lost 6 bases and J lost 0, with 9 bases in between. There are 15 residues in the CDR3. CDR3 nucleotides: TGTGCCAGCAGCAAGTGTTGCTCTGGGGCCAACGTCCTGACTTTC. This sequence encodes CASSKCCSGANVLTF.

A few counts support this clonotype. This sequence joins TRBV12-3 or TRBV12-4 and TRBJ1-1, with D tentatively TRBD1 (5 bases). Deletions cut 6 bases from V and 8 bases from J, with 13 bases between. There are 12 residues in the CDR3. Here the CDR3 DNA reads TGTGCCAGCAGATCCGGGGGGGTCGAAGCTTTCTTT. Its translation is CASRSGGVEAFF.

The sample holds a few counts of this clonotype. This rearrangement joins TRBV20-1 to TRBJ1-5, with 7 bases lining up with TRBD1. V lost 1 base to trimming and J lost 6 bases; unmatched junction nucleotides: 3. Looked up from germline, CDR1 is DFQATT and CDR2 is SNEGSKA (reference sequence). The CDR3 sequence is 13 residues long. The DNA for the CDR3 is TGCAGTGCTAGAGGACAGGGTGGTCAGCCCCAGCATTTT. It encodes CSARGQGGQPQHF.

This clonotype has just a few counts. This sequence joins TRBV10-3 and TRBJ2-3, with D perhaps TRBD1 (5 bases). Germline-derived CDR1 and CDR2 are ENHRY and SYGVKD. V dropped 0 bases and J dropped 3 bases, with 7 bases sitting between them. The CDR3 runs to 14 residues. The CDR3 DNA sequence: TGTGCCATCAGTGAGTCTAGGGGTACAGATACGCAGTATTTT. This gives the protein CAISESRGTDTQYF.

This clonotype came up many times. The rearrangement uses TRBV29-1 and TRBJ2-3, with TRBD1 identical over 8 bases. Germline V CDR1 and CDR2: SQVTM, ANQGSEA. J was trimmed by 2 bases and V by 5 bases; bases with no gene match: 12. The CDR3 is 16 residues long. The CDR3 DNA sequence: TGCAGCGTTTGTCCAGGGGGCGCACCCACCACAGATACGCAGTATTTT. Its protein is CSVCPGGAPTTDTQYF.

The CDR3 coding sequence is TGTGCCAGCAGTTTCGGACAGGGGGGAAACACCATATATTTT. It is translated as CASSFGQGGNTIYF. V usage is TRBV12-3 or TRBV12-4 and J usage is TRBJ1-3; 9 bases line up with TRBD1. Germline trimming cut 3 bases from V and 4 bases from J; bases unmatched to any gene: 1. The CDR3 extends over 14 amino acids.

This clonotype appeared many times. The gene calls are TRBV6-5 and TRBJ1-2; possible D gene TRBD1, 5 bases. The length of the CDR3 is 12 residues. CDR1 and CDR2 (germline): MNHEY, SVGAGI. V lost 6 bases and J 6 bases, leaving 11 bases between the germline ends. This CDR3 reads CASSLQGNGYTF. CDR3 bases: TGTGCCAGCAGCCTCCAGGGTAATGGCTACACCTTC.

V is TRBV28 and J is TRBJ1-5, with D maybe TRBD1 (6 bases). Looked up from germline, CDR1 is MDHEN and CDR2 is SYDVKM. Trimming removed 5 bases from V and 0 bases from J, with 11 bases in between. CDR3 length: 15 amino acids. CDR3 coding DNA: TGTGCCAGCAGTACAGGGTGGAGTAGCAATCAGCCCCAGCATTTT. Residues: CASSTGWSSNQPQHF. Drawing the rest from reference TRBV28 and TRBJ1-5, the complete variable domain is DVKVTQSSRYLVKRTGEKVFLECVQDMDHENMFWYRQDPGLGLRLIYFSYDVKMKEKGDIPEGYSVSREKKERFSLILESASTNQTSMYLCASSTGWSSNQPQHFGDGTRLSIL.